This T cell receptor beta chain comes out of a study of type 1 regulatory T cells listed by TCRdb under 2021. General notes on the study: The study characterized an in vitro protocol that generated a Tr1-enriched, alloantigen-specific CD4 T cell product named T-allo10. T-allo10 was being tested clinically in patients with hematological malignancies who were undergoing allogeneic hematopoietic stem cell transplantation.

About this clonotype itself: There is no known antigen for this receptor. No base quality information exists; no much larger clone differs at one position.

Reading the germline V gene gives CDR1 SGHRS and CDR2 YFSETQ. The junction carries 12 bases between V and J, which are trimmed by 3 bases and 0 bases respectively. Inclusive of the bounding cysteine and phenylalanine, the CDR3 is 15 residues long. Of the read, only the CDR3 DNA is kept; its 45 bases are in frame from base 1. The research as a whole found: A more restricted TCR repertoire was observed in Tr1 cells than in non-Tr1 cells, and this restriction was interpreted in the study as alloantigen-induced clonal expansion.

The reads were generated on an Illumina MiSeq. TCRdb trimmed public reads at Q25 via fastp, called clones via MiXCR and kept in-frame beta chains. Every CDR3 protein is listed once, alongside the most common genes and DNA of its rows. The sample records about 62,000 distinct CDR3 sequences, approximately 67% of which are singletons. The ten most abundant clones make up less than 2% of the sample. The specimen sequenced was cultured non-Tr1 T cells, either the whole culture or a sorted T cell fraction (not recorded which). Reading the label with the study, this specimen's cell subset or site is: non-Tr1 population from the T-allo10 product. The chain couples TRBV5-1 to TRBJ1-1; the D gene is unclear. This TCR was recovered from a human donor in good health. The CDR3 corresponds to CASSSLSGVNTEAFF. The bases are TGCGCCAGCAGCTCCCTTTCAGGCGTGAACACTGAAGCTTTCTTT.